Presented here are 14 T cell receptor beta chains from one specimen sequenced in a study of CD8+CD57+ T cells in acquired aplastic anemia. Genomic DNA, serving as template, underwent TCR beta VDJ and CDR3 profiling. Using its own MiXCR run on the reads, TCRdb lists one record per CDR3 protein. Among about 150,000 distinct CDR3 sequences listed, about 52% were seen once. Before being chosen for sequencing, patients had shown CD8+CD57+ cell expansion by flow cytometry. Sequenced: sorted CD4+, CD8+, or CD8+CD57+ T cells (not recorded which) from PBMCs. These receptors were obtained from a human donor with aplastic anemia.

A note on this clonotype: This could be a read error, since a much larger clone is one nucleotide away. The CDR3 nucleotides are TGTGCCAGCAGCCAAGATACGGGCAGGGGGAAGAGTGAGACCCAGTACTTC. Its protein product is CASSQDTGRGKSETQYF. The rearrangement uses TRBV3-1 and TRBJ2-5; 7 nucleotides agree with TRBD1. V was clipped by 0 bases and J by 5 bases; unmatched bases: 12. CDR3 size: 17 residues. CDR1 and CDR2 (germline): LGHDT, YNNKEL (reference sequence).

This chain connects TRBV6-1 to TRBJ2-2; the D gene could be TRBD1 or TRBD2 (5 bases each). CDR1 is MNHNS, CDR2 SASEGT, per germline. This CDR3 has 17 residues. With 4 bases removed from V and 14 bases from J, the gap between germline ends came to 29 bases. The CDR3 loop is CASSGTGDGENTGYLFF. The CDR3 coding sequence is TGTGCCAGCAGTGGAACCGGGGACGGAGAAAACACCGGGTATCTGTTTTTT.

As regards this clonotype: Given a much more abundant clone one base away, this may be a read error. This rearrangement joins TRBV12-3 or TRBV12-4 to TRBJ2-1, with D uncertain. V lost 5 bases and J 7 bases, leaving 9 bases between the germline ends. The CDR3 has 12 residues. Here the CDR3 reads CASSPAKNEQFF. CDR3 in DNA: TGTGCCAGCAGTCCAGCGAAGAATGAGCAGTTCTTC.

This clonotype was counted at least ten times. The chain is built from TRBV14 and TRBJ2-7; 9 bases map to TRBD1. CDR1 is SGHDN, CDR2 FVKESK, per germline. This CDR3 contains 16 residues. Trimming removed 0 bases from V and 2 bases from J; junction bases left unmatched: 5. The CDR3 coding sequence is TGTGCCAGCAGCCAAGAAGGGACAGGGAGAGCCTACGAGCAGTACTTC. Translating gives CASSQEGTGRAYEQYF.

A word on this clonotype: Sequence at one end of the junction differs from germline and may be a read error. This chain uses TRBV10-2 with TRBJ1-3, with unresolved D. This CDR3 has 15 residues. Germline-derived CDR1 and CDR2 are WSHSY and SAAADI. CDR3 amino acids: CASTSEQNSGNTIYF. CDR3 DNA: TGTGCCAGCACCTCGGAGCAGAACTCTGGAAACACCATATATTTT.

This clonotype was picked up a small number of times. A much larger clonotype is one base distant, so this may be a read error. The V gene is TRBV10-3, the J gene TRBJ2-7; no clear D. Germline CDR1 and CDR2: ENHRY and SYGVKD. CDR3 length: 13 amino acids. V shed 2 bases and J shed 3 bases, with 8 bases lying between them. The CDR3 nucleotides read TGTGCCATCAGTGAGGCGGTACTCTACGAGCAGTACTTC. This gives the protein CAISEAVLYEQYF.

The CDR3 loop reads CSAMGENTEAFF. The CDR3 DNA reads TGCAGTGCTATGGGTGAGAACACTGAAGCTTTCTTT. The rearrangement uses TRBV20-1 and TRBJ1-1, with no clear D. The CDR3 consists of 12 residues. Per germline, CDR1 DFQATT and CDR2 SNEGSKA (reference sequence). V was pared by 4 bases and J by 1 base, with 7 bases between.

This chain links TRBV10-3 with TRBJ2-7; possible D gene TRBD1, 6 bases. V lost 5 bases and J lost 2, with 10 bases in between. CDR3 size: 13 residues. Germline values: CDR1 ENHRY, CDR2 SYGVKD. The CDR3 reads CAISPQGPYEQYF. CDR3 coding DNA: TGTGCCATCAGTCCACAGGGTCCCTACGAGCAGTACTTC.

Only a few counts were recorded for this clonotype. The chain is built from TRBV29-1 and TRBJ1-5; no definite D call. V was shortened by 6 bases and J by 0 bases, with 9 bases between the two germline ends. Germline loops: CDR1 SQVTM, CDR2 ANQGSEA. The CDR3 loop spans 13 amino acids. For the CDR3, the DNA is TGCAGCGTCCAAGGTGATAGCAATCAGCCCCAGCATTTT. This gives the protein CSVQGDSNQPQHF.

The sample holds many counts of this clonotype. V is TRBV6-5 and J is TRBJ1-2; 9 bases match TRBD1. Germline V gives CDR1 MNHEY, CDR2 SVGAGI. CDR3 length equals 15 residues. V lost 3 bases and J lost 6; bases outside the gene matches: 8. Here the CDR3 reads CASSYSIQGADGYTF. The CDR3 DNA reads TGTGCCAGCAGTTATTCGATACAGGGGGCAGATGGCTACACCTTC.

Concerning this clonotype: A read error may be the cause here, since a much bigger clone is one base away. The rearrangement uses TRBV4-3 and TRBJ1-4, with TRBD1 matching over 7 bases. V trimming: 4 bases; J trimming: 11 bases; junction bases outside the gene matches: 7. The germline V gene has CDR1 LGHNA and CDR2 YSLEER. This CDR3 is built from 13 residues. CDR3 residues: CASSPTGRDKLFF. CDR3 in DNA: TGCGCCAGCAGCCCGACAGGGAGGGATAAACTGTTTTTT.

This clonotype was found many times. CDR3 sequence: CAVFLPPTYEQYF. CDR3 DNA: TGTGCCGTTTTCCTCCCGCCCACTTACGAGCAGTACTTC. V is TRBV7-9 and J is TRBJ2-7; D is undetermined. This CDR3 is 13 amino acids long. Germline V gene sequence: CDR1 SEHNR, CDR2 FQNEAQ (reference sequence). V lost 11 bases, J lost 4 bases, and 18 bases lay in between.

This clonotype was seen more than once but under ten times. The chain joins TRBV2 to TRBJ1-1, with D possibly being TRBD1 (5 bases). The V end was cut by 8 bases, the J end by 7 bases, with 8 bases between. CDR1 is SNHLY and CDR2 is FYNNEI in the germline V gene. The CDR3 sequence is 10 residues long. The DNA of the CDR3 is TGTGCCAGCGGGGGACGTGAAGCTTTCTTT. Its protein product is CASGGREAFF.

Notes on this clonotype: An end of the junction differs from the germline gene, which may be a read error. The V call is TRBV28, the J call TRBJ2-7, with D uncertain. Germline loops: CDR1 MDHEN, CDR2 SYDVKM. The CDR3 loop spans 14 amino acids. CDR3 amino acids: CASSFSQPVYERYF. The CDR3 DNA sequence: TGTGCCAGCAGTTTCTCACAGCCAGTCTACGAGCGGTACTTC.